What follows is one TCR beta chain and its context. Its cognate antigen has yet to be identified. Base qualities are not provided; no much larger clone lies one nucleotide away. TCRbeta CDR3 regions were amplified from genomic DNA by means of the immunoSEQ Assay, a bias-controlled multiplex PCR. The study's processing was this. Within the assay, amplification of reference gene primers was used to estimate how many nucleated cells each sample contained. To quantify the absolute abundance of each unique TCRbeta CDR3 rearrangement, sequence reads were collapsed and filtered. For each sample, productive Simpson clonality was calculated as the square root of Simpson's diversity index over productive rearrangements. TCRdb holds this immuneACCESS table with in-frame rearrangements only. Some clones are missing; in checked studies, unresolved V genes explain under half, and the rest has no known cause. For V, J and clone size, that table is used; D and trimming come from the DNA. This sample comprises some 77,000 clones, about 79% of them detected only once. Jointly, the top ten make up 28% of the sample.

This specimen belongs to a study of blood T cell repertoires in COVID-19 (TCRdb year 2020). Regarding the complete study: The collaborator samples originated in the United States, Italy and Spain and spanned the acute and convalescent phases of COVID-19. The prospective study material was composed of cDNA or gDNA derived from T cells, B-cell-depleted T cells, or PBMCs. Deeply sampled blood TCRbeta repertoires from subjects exposed to, actively infected with, or recovered from COVID-19 were included in the dataset. A freely available public database, intended as a resource for researchers studying the immune response to SARS-CoV-2, is where the repertoires were released. The samples were drawn from the first 160 participants of the ongoing ImmuneRACE study and from 950 to 1,500 subjects provided by 6 global collaborators. The sample metadata nearly always contained a de-identified subject ID, COVID-19 status, age in years and sex. Where available, HLA class I and class II types were obtained from metadata supplied by the sample provider rather than from assay-based typing. Study-wide conclusions, independent of this receptor: Clinical and demographic metadata were provided uncurated, with the amount varying by source and participant.

Each collaborating institution followed its own protocols to collect whole blood in K2EDTA tubes. For TCRbeta analysis, collaborators shipped samples in one of three forms: frozen whole blood, isolated PBMCs, or DNA extracted from either of those sample types. The CDR3 goes from the cysteine to the phenylalanine over 16 residues. Only the CDR3 part of the read is kept: 48 bases, read in frame from the first base. V and J are trimmed by 1 base and 3 bases, and the gene matches miss 7 bases of the junction. CDR1 and CDR2 were assigned from the germline V gene as SGDLS and YYNGEE. The chain uses TRBV9 and TRBJ2-1, with 7 bases in between that match TRBD1. The clonotype was recovered from a man aged 70 or older with acute or convalescent COVID-19. Sequenced: peripheral blood. The nucleotide sequence is TGTGCCAGCAGCGTAAGAAGGGCAGGGGGCTACAATGAGCAGTTCTTC. Translated, it reads CASSVRRAGGYNEQFF.